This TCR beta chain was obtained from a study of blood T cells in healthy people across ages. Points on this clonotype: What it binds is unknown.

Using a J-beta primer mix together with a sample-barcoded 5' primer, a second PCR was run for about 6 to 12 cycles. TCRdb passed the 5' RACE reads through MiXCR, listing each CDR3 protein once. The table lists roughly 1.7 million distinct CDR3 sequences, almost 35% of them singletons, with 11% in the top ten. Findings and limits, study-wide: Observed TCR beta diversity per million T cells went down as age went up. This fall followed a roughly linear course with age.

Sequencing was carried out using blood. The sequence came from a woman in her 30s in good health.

The CDR3 loop is CASRTRPGAGERKNIQYF. CDR3 nucleotides: TGTGCCAGCAGAACACGCCCTGGGGCAGGGGAGCGCAAAAACATTCAGTACTTC. V and J are TRBV7-3 and TRBJ2-4; D possibly corresponds to TRBD1 (6 bases). Germline lookup yields CDR1 SGHTA and CDR2 FQGTGA. Trimming removed 6 bases from V and 3 bases from J, with 24 bases in between. CDR3 length: 18 amino acids. The whole variable domain, remainder taken from reference TRBV7-3 and TRBJ2-4, is GAGVSQTPSNKVTEKGKYVELRCDPISGHTALYWYRQSLGQGPEFLIYFQGTGAADDSGLPNDRFFAVRPEGSVSTLKIQRTERGDSAVYLCASRTRPGAGERKNIQYFGAGTRLSVL.